This T cell receptor (beta chain) emerged from a study of Graves' ophthalmopathy and Graves' hyperthyroidism. Background on the study: At the time of initial diagnosis and before any treatment, peripheral blood was collected.

Study results and caveats: Progression of ophthalmopathy was predicted by the model with about 67% sensitivity and around 72% specificity.

Patients with other autoimmune diseases, uncontrolled infections, pregnancy or lactation were excluded. Someone took the PBMCs out of approximately 9 ml of fresh peripheral blood. Researchers took RNA transcripts and amplified TCR beta CDR3 regions from them. After a first-round RT-PCR with HTBI primers, a second-round multiplex PCR was run. Using its own MiXCR run on the multiplex PCR reads, TCRdb lists one record per CDR3 protein. Of 400,000 to 500,000 distinct CDR3 sequences listed, roughly 21% were seen once; the top ten hold 3%. This CDR3 has 15 amino acids. Trimming removed 7 bases from V and 1 base from J; junction bases left unmatched: 8. Germline V gene lookup returns CDR1 MNHNS and CDR2 SASEGT. Remarks on this clonotype: The antigen is unknown.

The sequencing input was peripheral blood. This chain connects TRBV6-1 to TRBJ1-1; 8 bases match TRBD1. The sequence derives from a young woman with stable Graves' hyperthyroidism. CDR3 DNA: TGTGCCAGCATTCCAGGGGGCGCATGGAACACTGAAGCTTTCTTT. Translated: CASIPGGAWNTEAFF.